The text below deals with one T cell receptor (beta chain). The antigen is undetermined. Only in-frame clones appear in the TCRdb table, and some are missing; sequencing was by immunoSEQ multiplex PCR. The repertoire consists of some 100,000 clones, with around 87% occurring once and the leading ten covering 4.4%. The CDR3 is 13 amino acids. The germline gives CDR1 SQVTM, CDR2 ANQGSEA. The sample belongs to a study of T cell responses to AZD1222 COVID-19 vaccine. Study-wide findings and caveats: No repertoire was sampled before or during the peak T cell response, only after it.

The receptor's source is an adult who received the AZD1222 COVID-19 vaccine. The chain is built from TRBV29-1 and TRBJ1-3; 8 positions match TRBD1. The sample in question was peripheral blood, obtained 28 days after the second AZD1222 dose. CDR3 sequence reads: CNPKQGAGNTIYF. The CDR3 nucleotides are TGCAACCCAAAACAGGGGGCTGGAAACACCATATATTTT.